This T cell receptor beta chain was identified during a study of human CD8 memory T cell subsets. Study findings and constraints: Stem-like memory and precursor exhausted T cell populations exhibited comparably high diversity, in distinction to effector memory cells.

This clonotype ranks as medium-sized in terms of frequency. Its antigen is unknown. Enriched by negative magnetic separation, total CD8+ T cells were obtained. Germline CDR1 reads MNHEY; CDR2 reads SMNVEV (reference sequence). The CDR3 length is 16 residues. Libraries for TCR beta were constructed using UMI-labeled 5' RACE. The authors' processing: Functional CDR3 beta clonotype counts ranged from roughly 2,600 to 18,000 in each TCR beta library. TCRdb reprocessed the 5' RACE reads and reports one entry per CDR3 protein, with no DNA. The V and J calls and clone size are TCRdb's, not the authors'. The sample table includes about 5,600 distinct CDR3 sequences.

The V gene is TRBV27, the J gene TRBJ2-3; TCRdb designates TRBD2, a call that cannot be tested without DNA. The material sequenced was CD8+ effector memory T cells (TEM) sorted from PBMCs. The subset denotes: effector memory CD8 T cells, CCR7- CD45RO+ CD95+. The sequence was obtained from a human donor in good health. CDR3 sequence: CASSSPTSGHTDTQYF.